This T cell receptor beta chain originates from a study of PD-1 blockade in classical Hodgkin lymphoma. Profiling relied on immunoSEQ multiplex PCR, and the TCRdb table lists in-frame clones only, not all of them. This table holds about 12,000 clones, 79% found once. Overall study findings and caveats: Repertoire differences have undefined causes, possibly disease activity or prior therapy. Patients excluded were those beginning nivolumab under 1 year after ASCT. Reports described newly diagnosed patients as having lower baseline TCR diversity than healthy donors.

Following autologous stem cell transplantation, relapse occurred in every patient, and exposure to brentuximab vedotin varied. CD4+ T cells were purified from thawed PBMCs by negative selection. When best responses were assessed, they were complete response, partial response or progressive disease. Only a few counts were recorded for this clone. What it binds is not known. The clonotype comes from a human donor with classical Hodgkin lymphoma. Here the sequenced sample was CD4+ T cells from blood, taken at baseline.

The CDR3 region is CASSLGPVGEQYF. DNA for the CDR3: TGTGCCAGCAGCTTAGGCCCCGTGGGAGAGCAGTACTTC. The chain couples TRBV7-2 to TRBJ2-7; D unresolved. The V end was cut by 1 base, the J end by 7 bases, with 11 bases between. CDR1 SGHTA and CDR2 FQGNSA come from the germline V gene. The CDR3 is made up of 13 amino acids.